This T cell receptor (beta chain) comes out of a study of a mutant IDH1 vaccine in newly diagnosed glioma. In the study overall: In weeks 1, 3, 5, 7, 11, 15, 19 and 23, patients were vaccinated. Patients received vaccination from 4-6 weeks after radiotherapy alone, or with temozolomide cycles. Treated patients were roughly 60% male, around 40% female, mean age approximately 40 years.

Study results and limitations: Vaccine-induced immune responses were detected in about 93% of patients.

Trimming pared 0 bases from V and 3 bases from J, leaving 15 bases between. CDR1 MGHRA and CDR2 YSYEKL come from the germline V gene. There are 17 residues in the CDR3. For this clone: Its antigen is still unknown.

The data were produced by immunoSEQ multiplex PCR, yet TCRdb's version contains in-frame clones alone and is incomplete. The data hold 50,000 to 60,000 clones, with roughly 80% observed a single time. Time point described: week 23, last vaccination. In the vaccine, a single dose held 300 ug of the mutant IDH1 20-mer peptide, along with topical imiquimod. The chain recombines TRBV4-1 with TRBJ2-4; TRBD2 is a possible D gene (5 bases). This TCR was sampled from a man aged 35 to 55 with glioma. This specimen consisted of PBMCs, obtained from a glioma patient whose treatment included an IDH1 peptide vaccine. For the CDR3, the DNA is TGCGCCAGCAGCCAAGACCGCTCCGGGGTGGGCAAAAACATTCAGTACTTC. Protein product: CASSQDRSGVGKNIQYF.